The clone carrying this TCR beta chain was seen once. The antigen remains unidentified. The CDR3 consists of 14 residues. Per germline, CDR1 WSHSY and CDR2 SAAADI. Trimming left V 5 bases short and J 0 bases short, with 11 bases between. The PCR was carried out with 60 Vbeta primers and 13 Jbeta primers. Method: immunoSEQ multiplex PCR; TCRdb's copy keeps in-frame clones and lacks some. The sample has fewer than 250,000 clones, roughly 87% seen once; the top ten hold approximately 6%. This entry comes from a study of cytomegalovirus exposure and HLA in healthy donors. Study-wide results and limits: When the data were analyzed later, several of the most significant clusters appeared to be linked to common viral pathogens. Other equally common chains were less clonally expanded than HLA-associated TCR beta chains, a later analysis showed. A likely sequencing artifact accounted for one observed cluster of highly shared sequence variants. Donors belonging to an Asian-associated ancestry cluster reportedly showed fewer N-insertions in productive TCRs than the approximately 670-donor mean, according to what a later analysis found.

The sequence derives from a man in his forties or fifties in good health and CMV-seropositive. The sample was PBMCs. V gene TRBV10-2 combines with J gene TRBJ2-7; possible D gene TRBD1, 6 bases. CDR3 bases: TGCGCCAGCAGTTTAGGACAGAGCTCCTACGAGCAGTACGTC. Its protein is CASSLGQSSYEQYV.